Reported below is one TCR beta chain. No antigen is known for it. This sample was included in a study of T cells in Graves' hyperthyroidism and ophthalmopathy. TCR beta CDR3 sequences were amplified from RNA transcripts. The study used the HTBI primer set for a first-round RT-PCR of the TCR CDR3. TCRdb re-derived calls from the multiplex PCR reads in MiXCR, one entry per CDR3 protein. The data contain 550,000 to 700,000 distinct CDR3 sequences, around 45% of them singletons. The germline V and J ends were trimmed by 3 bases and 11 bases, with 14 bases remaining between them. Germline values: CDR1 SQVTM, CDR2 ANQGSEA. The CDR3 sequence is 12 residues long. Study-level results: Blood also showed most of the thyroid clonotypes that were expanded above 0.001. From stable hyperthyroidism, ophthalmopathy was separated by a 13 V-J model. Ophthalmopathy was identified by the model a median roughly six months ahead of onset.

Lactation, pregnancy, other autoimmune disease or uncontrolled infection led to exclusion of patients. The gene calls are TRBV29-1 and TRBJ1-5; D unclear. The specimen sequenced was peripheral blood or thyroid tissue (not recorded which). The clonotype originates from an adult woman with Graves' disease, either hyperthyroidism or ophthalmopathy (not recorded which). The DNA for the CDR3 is TGCAGCGTTGATCTAGCAATGGAGACCCAGCATTTT. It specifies CSVDLAMETQHF.